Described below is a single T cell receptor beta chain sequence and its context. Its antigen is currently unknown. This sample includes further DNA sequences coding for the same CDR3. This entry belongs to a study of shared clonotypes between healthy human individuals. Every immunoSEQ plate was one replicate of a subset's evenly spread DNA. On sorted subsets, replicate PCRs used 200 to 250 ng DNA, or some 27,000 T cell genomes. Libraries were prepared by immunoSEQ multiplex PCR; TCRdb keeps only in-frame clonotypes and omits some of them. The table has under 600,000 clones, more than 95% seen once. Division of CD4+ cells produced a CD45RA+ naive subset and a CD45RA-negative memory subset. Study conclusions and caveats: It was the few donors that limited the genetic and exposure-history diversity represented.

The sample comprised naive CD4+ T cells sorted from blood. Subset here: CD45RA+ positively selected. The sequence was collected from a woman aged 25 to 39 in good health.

CDR3 nucleotides: TGTGCCAGCTCACCAAGACTAGCGGAAGAGACCCAGTACTTC. Its protein product is CASSPRLAEETQYF. The chain links TRBV18 to TRBJ2-5; 9 nucleotides match TRBD2. Germline trimming cut 2 bases from V and 3 bases from J; bases unmatched to any gene: 1. The CDR3 covers 14 residues. Per the germline V gene, CDR1 is KGHSH and CDR2 is LQKENI. Drawing the rest from reference TRBV18 and TRBJ2-5, the complete variable domain is NAGVMQNPRHLVRRRGQEARLRCSPMKGHSHVYWYRQLPEEGLKFMVYLQKENIIDESGMPKERFSAEFPKEGPSILRIQQVVRGDSAAYFCASSPRLAEETQYFGPGTRLLVL.